The TCR beta chain described here comes from a study of T-cell memory formation after mild COVID-19. TCRdb re-analysed the 5' RACE reads in MiXCR, keeping a single row per CDR3 protein. Altogether 150,000 to 200,000 distinct CDR3 sequences are present, roughly 17% being singletons, with the ten largest covering about 2.1%. Study-level results: CD4/CD8 balance held among clones contracting day 15 to 85, and later expanders leaned CD4+.

Details on this clonotype: Its antigen is not known.

This receptor was obtained from an adult woman who had mild COVID-19 (a few samples of this study predate the infection). Cell type and time point are not known. Sequencing was performed on PBMCs or a T cell subset sorted from them (not recorded which).

CDR3 coding DNA: TGTGCCAGCAGCCCTAAGGGGGAGCAGTTCTTC. Amino acid sequence: CASSPKGEQFF. The chain recombines TRBV12-3 or TRBV12-4 with TRBJ2-1; a possible D gene is TRBD1 (5 bases). V lost 6 bases, J lost 10 bases, and 10 bases lay in between. CDR3 length: 11 residues.